Each of the 19 T cell receptor beta chains below was sequenced from the same sample in a study of human T cells and chemical hapten exposure. Time point given: patch test 2, 6 weeks after DPC sensitization. Treatment here: therapeutic diphenylcyclopropenone sensitization with weekly scalp DPC. One entry per CDR3 protein, called by TCRdb with MiXCR from the RACE reads. Of about 70,000 distinct CDR3 sequences detected, approximately 9% appear once; the ten largest clones hold nearly 3.5%. The sample in question was whole blood, obtained in connection with sensitization to the hapten diphenylcyclopropenone (DPC). The receptors derive from a woman aged 45 to 65 with alopecia areata. Some clones in this sample may be carry-over from other donors' samples.

This clonotype appeared many times. The chain couples TRBV20-1 to TRBJ1-2; 10 bases are shared with TRBD1. V was clipped by 7 bases and J by 4 bases; unmatched bases: 12. The CDR3 runs to 15 residues. Germline V gives CDR1 DFQATT, CDR2 SNEGSKA (reference sequence). The CDR3: CSVTDRGRISYGYTF. For the CDR3, the DNA is TGCAGTGTTACGGACAGGGGGAGGATTAGCTATGGCTACACCTTC.

Remarks on this clonotype: This may be a read error: a much more frequent sequence differs by one nucleotide. In DNA form, the CDR3 reads TGTGCCAGCAGCCCAAGGGACAAGGCCGGAGGGCAGTACTTC. It is translated as CASSPRDKAGGQYF. The chain is built from TRBV5-4 and TRBJ2-7, with a possible D match to TRBD1 (6 bases). This CDR3 has 14 amino acids. Trimming shortened V by 4 bases and J by 9 bases, and 20 bases separated the two germline ends. Germline V lookup: CDR1 SGHNT, CDR2 YYREEE (reference sequence).

This clonotype was seen more than once but under ten times. The CDR3 loop is CASSPDRENEQFF. As DNA, the CDR3 is TGTGCCAGCAGCCCTGATAGGGAGAATGAGCAGTTCTTC. The rearrangement links TRBV6-2 or TRBV6-3 to TRBJ2-1, with D possibly being TRBD2 (5 bases). Trimming pared 6 bases from V and 7 bases from J, leaving 13 bases between. The CDR3 covers 13 residues. Germline assignment: CDR1 MNHEY and CDR2 SVGEGT.

This clonotype was picked up a small number of times. This sequence joins TRBV6-1 and TRBJ1-5; D remains ambiguous. The CDR3 sequence is 14 residues long. CDR1 and CDR2 from the germline V gene are MNHNS and SASEGT. Between the trimmed V and J ends, which lost 7 bases and 4 bases, there was a span of 14 bases. The CDR3 sequence is CASTQGLNNQPQHF. The CDR3 coding sequence is TGTGCCAGCACACAAGGTCTTAATAATCAGCCCCAGCATTTT.

This clonotype was observed many times. The CDR3 DNA is TGTGCCAGCAGCTTAGGGGACAGGGGAAGGCCCCAGCATTTT. It encodes CASSLGDRGRPQHF. This chain connects TRBV7-2 to TRBJ1-5, with TRBD1 matching over 10 bases. V dropped 1 base and J dropped 9; count of bases not matched to a gene: 3. Germline loops: CDR1 SGHTA, CDR2 FQGNSA. The CDR3 length is 14 residues.

This clonotype came up a few times. V gene TRBV3-1 combines with J gene TRBJ2-3; unclear D gene. The V end was cut by 10 bases, the J end by 7 bases, with 21 bases between. The CDR3 runs 14 residues. The germline gives CDR1 LGHDT, CDR2 YNNKEL (reference sequence). In DNA form, the CDR3 reads TGTGCCACCGGTGGCACAGAAGTTCAATATACGCAGTATTTT. It specifies CATGGTEVQYTQYF.

Only a few counts were recorded for this clonotype. The chain is built from TRBV9 and TRBJ1-6; 8 nucleotides line up with TRBD1. Germline V gene sequence: CDR1 SGDLS, CDR2 YYNGEE. The CDR3 is 15 residues long. Trimming cost V 3 bases and J 7 bases; bases outside gene matches: 6. Here the CDR3 reads CASSGGTGPNSPLHF. The CDR3 nucleotides read TGTGCCAGCAGCGGAGGGACAGGTCCCAATTCACCCCTCCACTTT.

This clonotype was detected a few times. This rearrangement joins TRBV12-3 or TRBV12-4 to TRBJ2-3; D unclear. V lost 5 bases and J 1 base, leaving 7 bases between the germline ends. The CDR3 has 13 amino acids. DNA of the CDR3: TGTGCCAGCAGTCCCCGTGGCACAGATACGCAGTATTTT. Residues: CASSPRGTDTQYF.

About this clonotype itself: It may be a read error: a sequence one base away is much more abundant. The chain carries TRBV20-1 and TRBJ2-1; 7 nucleotides line up with TRBD2. V dropped 5 bases and J dropped 1; count of bases not matched to a gene: 11. The CDR3 length is 16 residues. The germline gives CDR1 DFQATT, CDR2 SNEGSKA (reference sequence). CDR3 DNA: TGCAGTGCTGGGAATAGCGGGTGGTCGTCCTACAATGAGCAGTTCTTC. Translation: CSAGNSGWSSYNEQFF.

The CDR3 here is CASSQVSADDAFF. CDR3 in DNA: TGTGCCAGCAGCCAAGTTAGCGCAGATGATGCTTTCTTT. The gene calls are TRBV14 and TRBJ1-1, with unresolved D. V was shortened by 1 base and J by 11 bases, with 14 bases between the two germline ends. The CDR3 loop spans 13 amino acids. Germline values: CDR1 SGHDN, CDR2 FVKESK.

This chain joins TRBV7-8 and TRBJ2-4; a weak D match, TRBD1 (6 bases). Per the germline V gene, CDR1 is SGHVS and CDR2 is FQNEAQ. V lost 4 bases, J lost 9 bases, and 13 bases lay in between. CDR3 length: 13 residues. The CDR3 loop reads CASSSLQGTIQYF. DNA for the CDR3: TGTGCCAGCAGCTCGCTGCAGGGGACCATTCAGTACTTC. The full variable domain, rest sourced from reference TRBV7-8 and TRBJ2-4, is GAGVSQSPRYKVAKRGQDVALRCDPISGHVSLFWYQQALGQGPEFLTYFQNEAQLDKSGLPSDRFFAERPEGSVSTLKIQRTQQEDSAVYLCASSSLQGTIQYFGAGTRLSVL.

In its sample, this clonotype was seen many times. This chain connects TRBV6-5 to TRBJ1-6, with a possible D match to TRBD1 (5 bases). This CDR3 has 14 amino acids. V was cut by 4 bases and J by 10 bases, with 14 bases left in between. Germline lookup yields CDR1 MNHEY and CDR2 SVGAGI. The CDR3 DNA is TGTGCCAGCAGTTTCGGGCAGGGACCCTCACCCCTCCACTTT. This translates into CASSFGQGPSPLHF.

J is TRBJ2-2 and V is TRBV7-2; 8 nucleotides align to TRBD1. Germline CDR1 reads SGHTA; CDR2 reads FQGNSA. There are 17 residues in the CDR3. V shed 3 bases, J shed 8 bases, and the junction held 14 bases outside the gene matches. CDR3 coding DNA: TGTGCCAGCAGCTTGGGCCGGACAGGGCCCACCGTTGGGGAGCTGTTTTTT. Encoded protein: CASSLGRTGPTVGELFF. Looking up the rest from reference TRBV7-2 and TRBJ2-2 gives the full variable domain: GAGVSQSPSNKVTEKGKDVELRCDPISGHTALYWYRQSLGQGLEFLIYFQGNSAPDKSGLPSDRFSAERTGGSVSTLTIQRTQQEDSAVYLCASSLGRTGPTVGELFFGEGSRLTVL.

This clonotype occurred many times. The CDR3 end shows no conserved phenylalanine or tryptophan, and so a read error is likely. It is unclear where the CDR3 begins or ends on the DNA, so no DNA is shown, and the CDR3 is as TCRdb lists it. J is TRBJ1-1 and V is TRBV6-2 or TRBV6-3; the DNA was not used to check the table's D call, TRBD1. The germline V gene has CDR1 MNHEY and CDR2 SVGEGT. Termini included, the CDR3 measures 13 amino acids. Here the CDR3 reads CASSYSGDRGVAT.

The chain recombines TRBV20-1 with TRBJ2-7; D is unresolved. Germline V gene sequence: CDR1 DFQATT, CDR2 SNEGSKA (reference sequence). The CDR3 spans 14 residues. V dropped 1 base and J dropped 3 bases, with 13 bases sitting between them. The DNA for the CDR3 is TGCAGTGCTAGAGGGTGGACGGATATCTACGAGCAGTACTTC. Translated, it gives CSARGWTDIYEQYF.

This clonotype occurred a few times. The J gene is TRBJ1-4, the V gene TRBV28; no clear D. V dropped 2 bases and J dropped 5 bases, with 9 bases sitting between them. The CDR3 covers 14 residues. CDR1 is MDHEN and CDR2 is SYDVKM in the germline V gene. The CDR3 coding sequence is TGTGCCAGCAGTTTAGAACAGCTCAATGAAAAACTGTTTTTT. Its translation: CASSLEQLNEKLFF. Complete variable domain (other parts from reference TRBV28 and TRBJ1-4): DVKVTQSSRYLVKRTGEKVFLECVQDMDHENMFWYRQDPGLGLRLIYFSYDVKMKEKGDIPEGYSVSREKKERFSLILESASTNQTSMYLCASSLEQLNEKLFFGSGTQLSVL.

Many counts were recorded for this clonotype. The rearrangement joins TRBV20-1 to TRBJ1-5, with D tentatively TRBD1 (6 bases). The CDR3 consists of 17 residues. Germline CDR1 reads DFQATT; CDR2 reads SNEGSKA (reference sequence). Trimming cost V 6 bases and J 5 bases, with 26 bases left between them. As DNA, the CDR3 is TGCAGTGCCCACGGGGGGGGCGCAACAGTTGGCCATCAGCCCCAGCATTTT. Its translation is CSAHGGGATVGHQPQHF.

This clonotype was seen ten or more times. This chain uses TRBV28 with TRBJ1-5; D uncertain. Germline lookup yields CDR1 MDHEN and CDR2 SYDVKM. The CDR3 sequence is 13 residues long. V was cut by 5 bases and J by 7 bases, with 12 bases left in between. CDR3 protein: CASSPGTGQPQHF. In DNA, the CDR3 is TGTGCCAGCAGTCCCGGTACTGGGCAGCCCCAGCATTTT.

A few counts support this clonotype. V usage is TRBV6-2 or TRBV6-3 and J usage is TRBJ2-1, with 10 bases fitting TRBD2. The CDR3 totals 14 residues. Germline CDR1 reads MNHEY; CDR2 reads SVGEGT. J was trimmed by 3 bases and V by 7 bases; bases with no gene match: 3. This chain's CDR3 is CASTERGGYNEQFF. CDR3 coding DNA: TGTGCCAGCACCGAGCGGGGGGGCTACAATGAGCAGTTCTTC.